This T cell receptor beta chain derives from a study of radiotherapy plus CTLA-4 blockade in lung cancer. Overall study context: 15% to 20% of patients responded objectively, and about 33% achieved disease control. Whole-study results and caveats: The best predictor of response was reported to be early blood T cell clone dynamics, with interferon-beta. Tumor-derived TCR clones expanded in blood after radiotherapy plus ipilimumab.

As regards this clone: Its antigen is currently unknown.

The data were produced by immunoSEQ multiplex PCR, yet TCRdb's version contains in-frame clones alone and is incomplete. This table has about 70,000 clones, more than 70% appearing once. Germline V gene lookup returns CDR1 SNHLY and CDR2 FYNNEI. CDR3 size: 15 residues. V was clipped by 5 bases and J by 1 base; unmatched bases: 4. This TCR was recovered from a human donor with non-small cell lung cancer whose response to radiotherapy plus ipilimumab could not be evaluated. Some clones in this sample may be carry-over from other donors' samples. This chain uses TRBV2 with TRBJ2-1; 8 nucleotides agree with TRBD2. This material consisted of peripheral blood, taken from a patient treated with radiotherapy plus ipilimumab. CDR3 sequence: CASSFSGDSYNEQFF. The CDR3 bases are TGTGCCAGCAGTTTTAGCGGGGATTCCTACAATGAGCAGTTCTTC.